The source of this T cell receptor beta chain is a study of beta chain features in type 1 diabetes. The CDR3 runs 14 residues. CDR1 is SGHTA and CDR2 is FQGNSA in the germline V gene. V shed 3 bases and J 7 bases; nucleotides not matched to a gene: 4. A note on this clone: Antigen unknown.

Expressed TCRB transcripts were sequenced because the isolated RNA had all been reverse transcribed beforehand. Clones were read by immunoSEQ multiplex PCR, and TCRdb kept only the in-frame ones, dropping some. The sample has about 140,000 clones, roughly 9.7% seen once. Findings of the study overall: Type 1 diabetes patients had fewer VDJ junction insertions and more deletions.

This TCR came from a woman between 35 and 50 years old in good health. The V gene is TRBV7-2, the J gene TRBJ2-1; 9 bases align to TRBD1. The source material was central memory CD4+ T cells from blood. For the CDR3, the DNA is TGTGCCAGCAGCTTCGGGACAGGGCGAAATGAGCAGTTCTTC. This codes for CASSFGTGRNEQFF. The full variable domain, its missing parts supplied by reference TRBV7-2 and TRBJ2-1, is GAGVSQSPSNKVTEKGKDVELRCDPISGHTALYWYRQSLGQGLEFLIYFQGNSAPDKSGLPSDRFSAERTGGSVSTLTIQRTQQEDSAVYLCASSFGTGRNEQFFGPGTRLTVL.